The source of this T cell receptor beta chain is a study of T cells and copy number aberrations in small-cell lung cancer. CDR1 KGHSH and CDR2 LQKENI come from the germline V gene. The CDR3 contains 16 residues. Trimming removed 0 bases at V and 0 bases at J, with 11 bases between. Here immunoSEQ multiplex PCR was the method, and the copy in TCRdb shows in-frame clones only, minus some. The data show approximately 3,100 clones, approximately 90% seen once. Donors had limited-stage small-cell lung cancer, resected between about 2007 and 2020. The rearrangement links TRBV18 to TRBJ1-2; D perhaps matches TRBD1 (6 bases). The sequence derives from a man aged 50 or older with small cell lung cancer. The sequenced sample consisted of normal tissue next to the tumor. CDR3 region: CASSPPGTSTNYGYTF. The CDR3 nucleotides read TGTGCCAGCTCACCACCGGGGACAAGTACTAACTATGGCTACACCTTC.